The 6 T cell receptor beta chains below come from one sample, sequenced in a study of blood T cell repertoires in COVID-19. Measured with immunoSEQ multiplex PCR; TCRdb has only the in-frame clones, and not every one. The sample carries 90,000 to 120,000 clones, around nine tenths recorded once. What was sequenced was peripheral blood. The receptors derive from a man in his 70s with acute or convalescent COVID-19.

This clone was seen only a few times. The DNA for the CDR3 is TGTGCCAGCAGTTTTCCTGACAGGGGAGAAAACATTCAGTACTTC. This codes for CASSFPDRGENIQYF. V and J are TRBV28 and TRBJ2-4; TRBD1 matches 8 bases. Germline V gene data show CDR1 as MDHEN and CDR2 as SYDVKM. The CDR3 is 15 amino acids. Losses at the gene ends were 3 bases for V and 5 bases for J; bases not matched to a gene: 6.

The V gene is TRBV28, the J gene TRBJ1-3, with a weak D call TRBD1 (5 bases). The CDR3 extends over 14 amino acids. CDR1 is MDHEN and CDR2 is SYDVKM in the germline V gene. V was pared by 7 bases and J by 2 bases, with 12 bases between. CDR3 region: CASTMGGTGNTIYF. CDR3 coding DNA: TGTGCCAGCACCATGGGGGGGACTGGAAACACCATATATTTT.

The chain couples TRBV3-1 (or the pseudogene TRBV3-2) to TRBJ1-2, with D perhaps matching TRBD1 (6 bases). The germline V gene has CDR1 LGHDT and CDR2 YNNKEL (reference sequence). The CDR3 consists of 15 residues. Trimming cost V 4 bases and J 4 bases, with 16 bases left between them. Written as DNA, the CDR3 is TGTGCCAGCAGCCGAGGGGACGACAGGCTCTATGGCTACACCTTC. Protein: CASSRGDDRLYGYTF.

V gene TRBV7-3 combines with J gene TRBJ2-3; D perhaps matches TRBD2 (6 bases). Trimming removed 2 bases at V and 3 bases at J, with 12 bases between. This CDR3 has 15 residues. Looked up from germline, CDR1 is SGHTA and CDR2 is FQGTGA. The CDR3 sequence: CASSLLASTTDTQYF. In nucleotides, the CDR3 is TGTGCCAGCAGCTTACTAGCGAGTACTACAGATACGCAGTATTTT.

The chain recombines TRBV5-1 with TRBJ1-1; D is undetermined. The CDR3 is made up of 12 amino acids. The V and J ends lost 3 bases and 3 bases respectively, with 6 bases between them. The germline V gene encodes CDR1 SGHRS and CDR2 YFSETQ. The CDR3 bases are TGCGCCAGCAGCTCCCCGTACACTGAAGCTTTCTTT. Translating it yields CASSSPYTEAFF.

The rearrangement links TRBV19 to TRBJ2-7; no clear D. V was trimmed by 5 bases and J by 0 bases, leaving 8 bases between them. The CDR3 has 13 amino acids. CDR1 and CDR2 from the germline V gene are LNHDA and SQIVND (reference sequence). CDR3 protein: CASSPVSSYEQYF. The CDR3 nucleotides read TGTGCCAGTAGTCCTGTTAGCTCCTACGAGCAGTACTTC.